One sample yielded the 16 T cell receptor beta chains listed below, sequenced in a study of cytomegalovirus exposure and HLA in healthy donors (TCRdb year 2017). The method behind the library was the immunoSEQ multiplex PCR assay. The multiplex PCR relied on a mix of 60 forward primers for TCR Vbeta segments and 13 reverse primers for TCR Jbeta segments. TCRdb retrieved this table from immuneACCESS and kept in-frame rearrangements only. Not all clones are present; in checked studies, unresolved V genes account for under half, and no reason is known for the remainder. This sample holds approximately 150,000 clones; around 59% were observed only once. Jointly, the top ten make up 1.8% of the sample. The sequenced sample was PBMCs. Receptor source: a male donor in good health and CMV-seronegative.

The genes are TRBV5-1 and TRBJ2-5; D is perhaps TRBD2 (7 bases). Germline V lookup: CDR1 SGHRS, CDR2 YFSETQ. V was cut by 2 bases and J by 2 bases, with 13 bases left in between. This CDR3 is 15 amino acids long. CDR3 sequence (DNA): TGCGCCAGCAGCTTAGGGGGGGTTCCGCAAGAGACCCAGTACTTC. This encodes CASSLGGVPQETQYF.

As DNA, the CDR3 is TGTGCCAGCAGTAGAACCGGACAGGACCGAAGTCAAGCTTTCTTT. Amino acids: CASSRTGQDRSQAFF. The J gene is TRBJ1-1, the V gene TRBV2; TRBD1 matches at 7 bases. The germline CDR1 and CDR2 sequences are SNHLY and FYNNEI. V lost 5 bases to trimming and J lost 9 bases; unmatched junction nucleotides: 15. The CDR3 has 15 residues.

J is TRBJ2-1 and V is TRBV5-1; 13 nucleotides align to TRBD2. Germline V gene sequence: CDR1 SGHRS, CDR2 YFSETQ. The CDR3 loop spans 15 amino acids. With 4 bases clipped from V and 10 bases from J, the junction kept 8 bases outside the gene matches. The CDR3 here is CASSGGLAGTKEQFF. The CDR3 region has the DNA TGCGCCAGCAGCGGGGGACTAGCGGGGACTAAGGAGCAGTTCTTC.

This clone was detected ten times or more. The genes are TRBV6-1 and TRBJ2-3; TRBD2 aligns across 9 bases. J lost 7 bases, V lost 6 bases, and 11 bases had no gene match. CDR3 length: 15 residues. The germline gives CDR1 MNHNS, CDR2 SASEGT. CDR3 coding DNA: TGTGCCAGCAGGGAACCGGCGGGGGGGCCTCATACGCAGTATTTT. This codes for CASREPAGGPHTQYF.

CDR3 residues: CASSFGGLDEKLFF. CDR3 nucleotide sequence: TGTGCCAGCAGCTTCGGGGGGCTCGACGAAAAACTGTTTTTT. The V gene is TRBV7-2, the J gene TRBJ1-4; TRBD1 might be the D (6 bases). V lost 3 bases and J lost 8, with 13 bases in between. CDR1 and CDR2 (germline): SGHTA, FQGNSA. This CDR3 comprises 14 residues.

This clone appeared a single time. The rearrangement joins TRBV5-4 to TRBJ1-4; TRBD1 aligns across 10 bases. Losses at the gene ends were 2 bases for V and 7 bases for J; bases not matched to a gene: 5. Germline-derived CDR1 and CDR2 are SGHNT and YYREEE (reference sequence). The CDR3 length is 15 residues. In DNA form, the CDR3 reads TGTGCCAGCAGCTTCGGACAGGGGGATGTTGAAAAACTGTTTTTT. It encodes CASSFGQGDVEKLFF.

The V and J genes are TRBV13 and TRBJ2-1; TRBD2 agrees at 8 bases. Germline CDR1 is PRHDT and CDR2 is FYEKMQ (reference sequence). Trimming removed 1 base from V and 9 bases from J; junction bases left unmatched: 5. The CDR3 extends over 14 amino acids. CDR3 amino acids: CASSLAGGACEQFF. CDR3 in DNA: TGTGCCAGCAGCTTAGCCGGGGGGGCCTGTGAGCAGTTCTTC.

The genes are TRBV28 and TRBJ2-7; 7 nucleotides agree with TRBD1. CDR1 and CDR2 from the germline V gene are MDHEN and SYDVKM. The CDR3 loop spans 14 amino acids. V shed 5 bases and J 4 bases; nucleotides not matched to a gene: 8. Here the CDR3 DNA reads TGTGCCAGCAGTCTCCTACAGGGGCAGTACGAGCAGTACTTC. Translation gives CASSLLQGQYEQYF.

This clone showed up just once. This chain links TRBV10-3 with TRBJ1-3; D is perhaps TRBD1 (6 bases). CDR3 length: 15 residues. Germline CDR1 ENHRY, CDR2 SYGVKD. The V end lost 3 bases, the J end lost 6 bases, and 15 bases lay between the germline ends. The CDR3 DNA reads TGTGCCATCAGTGACTCTAAGGGGGTCCCAAACACCATATATTTT. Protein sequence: CAISDSKGVPNTIYF.

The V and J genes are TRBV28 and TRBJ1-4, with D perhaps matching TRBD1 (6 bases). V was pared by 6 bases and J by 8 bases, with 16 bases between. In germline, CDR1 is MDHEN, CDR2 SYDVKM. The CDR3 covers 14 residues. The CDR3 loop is CASSSGTQSEKLFF. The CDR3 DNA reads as TGTGCCAGCAGCTCCGGGACACAATCCGAAAAACTGTTTTTT.

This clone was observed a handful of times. The DNA for the CDR3 is TGTGCCAGCAGCTCGATCCCCCCCTCTAGCGGGGGAGGGAGCACAGATACGCAGTATTTT. Protein product: CASSSIPPSSGGGSTDTQYF. The chain couples TRBV7-3 to TRBJ2-3; 10 bases match TRBD2. The trim removed 4 bases at V and 0 bases at J, leaving 16 bases unmatched. The CDR3 extends over 20 amino acids. Per germline, CDR1 SGHTA and CDR2 FQGTGA.

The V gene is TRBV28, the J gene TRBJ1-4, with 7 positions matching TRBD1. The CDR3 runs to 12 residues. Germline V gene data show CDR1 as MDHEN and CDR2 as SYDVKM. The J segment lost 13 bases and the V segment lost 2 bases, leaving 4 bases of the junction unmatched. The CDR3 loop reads CASSLRQGRLFF. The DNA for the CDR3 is TGTGCCAGCAGTTTACGACAGGGTAGACTGTTTTTT.

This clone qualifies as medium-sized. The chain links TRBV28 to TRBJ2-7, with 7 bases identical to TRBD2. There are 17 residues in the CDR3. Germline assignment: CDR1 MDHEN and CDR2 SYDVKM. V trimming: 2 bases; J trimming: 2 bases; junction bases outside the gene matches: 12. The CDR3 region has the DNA TGTGCCAGCAGTTTACCCTCCGGGGGGACGGAAACCTACGAGCAGTACTTC. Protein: CASSLPSGGTETYEQYF. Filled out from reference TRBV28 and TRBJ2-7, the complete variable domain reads DVKVTQSSRYLVKRTGEKVFLECVQDMDHENMFWYRQDPGLGLRLIYFSYDVKMKEKGDIPEGYSVSREKKERFSLILESASTNQTSMYLCASSLPSGGTETYEQYFGPGTRLTVT.

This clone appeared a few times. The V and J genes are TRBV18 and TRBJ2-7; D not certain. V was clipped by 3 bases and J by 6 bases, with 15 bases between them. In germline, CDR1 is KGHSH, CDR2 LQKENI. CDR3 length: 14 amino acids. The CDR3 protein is CASSPPSTLREQYF. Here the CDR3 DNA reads TGTGCCAGCTCACCCCCCTCGACATTGCGCGAGCAGTACTTC. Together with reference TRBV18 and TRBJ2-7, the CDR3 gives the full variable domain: NAGVMQNPRHLVRRRGQEARLRCSPMKGHSHVYWYRQLPEEGLKFMVYLQKENIIDESGMPKERFSAEFPKEGPSILRIQQVVRGDSAAYFCASSPPSTLREQYFGPGTRLTVT.

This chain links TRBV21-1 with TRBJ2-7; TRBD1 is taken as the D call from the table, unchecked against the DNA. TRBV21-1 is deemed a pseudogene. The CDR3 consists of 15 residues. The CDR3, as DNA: TGTGCCAGGAAAACCGGGACAGGGGGCTTATACGAGCAGTACTTC. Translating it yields CARKTGTGGLYEQYF.

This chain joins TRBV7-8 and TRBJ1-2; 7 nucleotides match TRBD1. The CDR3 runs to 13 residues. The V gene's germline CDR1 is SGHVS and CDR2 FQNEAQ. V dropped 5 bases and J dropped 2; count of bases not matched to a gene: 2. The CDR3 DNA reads TGTGCCAGCAGCCGGGACAGAAACTATGGCTACACCTTC. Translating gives CASSRDRNYGYTF.